This TCR beta chain was retrieved from a study of shared clonotypes between healthy human individuals (TCRdb year 2020). With respect to the entire study: A few men and a couple of women, aged 18 to 49 years, made up the cohort. Per donor, three plates each were used for CD4 naive and CD4 memory, two for CD8 naive, and one for CD8 memory. To estimate repertoire size and how much clonotype sharing occurs between individuals, the study deeply sequenced the blood TCR repertoires of roughly 5 healthy adults. Different laboratories and diverse techniques were used to prepare libraries and sequence TCR repertoires, to increase sequencing depth and limit assay-specific biases. Between about 0.85 and 8.9 billion PBMCs per donor were obtained by leukapheresis. Findings and caveats that apply to the study as a whole: Sharing across several donors was observed for 5% to 6.5% of naive CD4, over 3% of naive CD8, roughly 2.3% of memory CD4, and roughly 0.4% of memory CD8 clonotypes. Pairwise subsampling led to the expectation that sequencing depth would affect the degree of clonotype sharing among donors. Because the study included a small number of donors, the genetic and exposure-history diversity represented was limited. Naive subsets generally had larger estimated clonotype richness than memory subsets. Higher generation probabilities were observed for clonotypes shared by all four sorted-subset donors than for non-shared clonotypes. Sampling was restricted to blood, and TCR repertoires in tissues likely differ from the TCR repertoires found in blood. Incomplete sequencing was indicated by rarefaction of sorted-subset datasets, despite the large sequencing depth.

CD8 naive samples were obtained by positive selection for CCR7 among CD45RO-negative cells, yielding a CD45RA+CCR7+ population from which TemRA cells were excluded. Donors were healthy HIV-negative adults with no recently reported acute infections or vaccinations. Every donor was a Caucasian adult living in Nashville, Tennessee, USA. Blood was obtained by leukapheresis, after which PBMCs were separated by Ficoll-Histopaque density gradient centrifugation and cryopreserved in liquid nitrogen vapor phase. Purity and quantity of every magnetically sorted T cell population were checked by analytical flow cytometry. Genomic DNA was isolated from every sorted fraction and measured by UV absorbance on a Nanodrop 2000c. With regard to this clone: Its antigen is currently not known. Per-nucleotide qualities are absent, and no much larger clonotype sits a single base away.

Using the deep immunoSEQ assay, multiplex PCR amplified TCR CDR3 regions from genomic DNA. Extracted genomic DNA from each cell subset was distributed evenly across all wells of several immunoSEQ 96-well plates, and each plate was treated as a replicate. Each replicate PCR for sorted subsets received about 0.2 ug genomic DNA, equal to roughly 33,000 T cell genomes. Purified libraries were quantified with a Qubit 3.0 fluorometer, sized on a Bioanalyzer 2100, and re-quantified with the KAPA Library Quantification kit. Every immunoSEQ 96-well plate was sequenced on a dedicated single-read 150-cycle Illumina NextSeq 550 flow cell. In the original analysis: Because only junctional sequences without quality scores were contained in the immunoSEQ output, filtering matching that applied to full-length reads could not be performed. Sequences were annotated with PyIR, a Python wrapper for IgBLAST v1.9, and V/J genes and CDR3 were assigned using IMGT germline references. Reads with weak V/J assignments (E-value above 1e-6), missing CDR3, stop codons, out-of-frame junctions, or ambiguous translated residues were removed. V3J clonotypes were defined by identical inferred V gene, J gene, and CDR3 amino acid sequence. Percentage overlap between repertoires was computed as shared unique clonotypes divided by the size of the smaller repertoire. RTK rarefaction, the Chao1 estimator, and Recon v2.1 estimates of unobserved clonotypes were used to assess repertoire richness. Generation probabilities for all TCRbeta clonotypes obtained by the gDNA method from a handful of donors were computed using OLGA. This is the immuneACCESS table as TCRdb keeps it, with only in-frame sequences that have V and J called. A part of the clones is gone; compared with another copy, unresolved V genes explain less than half, and the rest is unexplained. V, J and clone size were drawn from that table, and D and trimming were deduced from the DNA. Counted in this sample were under 1 million clones; 96% of them appeared once. The ten largest clones capture under 0.25% of the sample.

Between the V and J ends, shortened by 0 bases and 4 bases respectively, the junction contains 16 bases. The CDR3 starts with the cysteine, ends with the phenylalanine, and has 17 residues. The read is trimmed to its CDR3 DNA, 51 bases read in frame from base 1. As encoded in the germline V gene (reference sequence), CDR1 is LNHNV while CDR2 is YYDKDF. Here the chain combines TRBV15 and TRBJ1-5; TRBD1 is perhaps the D gene, given 5 matching bases. The TCR originated in a man aged 25-40 years in good health. The sample was naive CD8+ T cells sorted from blood. The cell subset or site label on this specimen signifies: CD45RA+CCR7+. The nucleotides are TGTGCCACCAGCAGAGATCGGGAGGGTCGGGGGAATCAGCCCCAGCATTTT. It codes for CATSRDREGRGNQPQHF.